These 14 T cell receptor beta chains share one sample of origin, sequenced in a study of T cell responses to AZD1222 COVID-19 vaccine. TCRdb's table, derived via immunoSEQ multiplex PCR, lists solely in-frame clones and lacks some. The data hold around 99,000 clones, with approximately 91% observed a single time. This specimen consisted of peripheral blood, obtained 28 days after the second AZD1222 dose. These receptor sequences come from an adult who received the AZD1222 COVID-19 vaccine.

This clone was recorded once. The genes are TRBV7-6 and TRBJ2-5, with D tentatively TRBD2 (5 bases). This CDR3 region has 13 residues. Trimming stripped 4 bases from V and 7 bases from J, with 13 bases between. Germline CDR1 SGHVS, CDR2 FNYEAQ. The CDR3 DNA reads as TGTGCCAGCAGCTACTTGGGCGAGGGGACCCAGTACTTC. The encoded protein is CASSYLGEGTQYF.

This chain joins TRBV7-8 and TRBJ2-3; 9 bases map to TRBD2. Germline V gene data show CDR1 as SGHVS and CDR2 as FQNEAQ. The CDR3 sequence is 16 residues long. The ends lost 2 bases at V and 4 bases at J; junction bases unmatched: 7. The CDR3 loop is CASSLRTSGHADTQYF. The CDR3 DNA reads as TGTGCCAGCAGCTTACGAACTAGCGGGCACGCAGATACGCAGTATTTT. The full variable domain, in which reference TRBV7-8 and TRBJ2-3 provide the parts outside the CDR3, is GAGVSQSPRYKVAKRGQDVALRCDPISGHVSLFWYQQALGQGPEFLTYFQNEAQLDKSGLPSDRFFAERPEGSVSTLKIQRTQQEDSAVYLCASSLRTSGHADTQYFGPGTRLTVL.

The chain recombines TRBV7-2 with TRBJ2-1; TRBD2 matches at 7 bases. The CDR3 totals 17 residues. V lost 0 bases, J lost 2 bases, and 7 bases stayed unmatched. Germline V gene sequence: CDR1 SGHTA, CDR2 FQGNSA. CDR3 bases: TGTGCCAGCAGCTTAGCGCTGGTGGGAGGGACCTACAATGAGCAGTTCTTC. Encoded protein: CASSLALVGGTYNEQFF.

The rearrangement joins TRBV10-3 to TRBJ1-3; D unresolved. The CDR3 spans 13 residues. Per the germline V gene, CDR1 is ENHRY and CDR2 is SYGVKD. Trimming shortened V by 8 bases and J by 0 bases, and 8 bases separated the two germline ends. CDR3: CAIDEGSGNTIYF. The CDR3 coding sequence is TGTGCCATCGACGAGGGCTCTGGAAACACCATATATTTT.

This chain links TRBV19 with TRBJ2-7, with D perhaps matching TRBD1 (5 bases). Trimming took 5 bases from V and 2 from J, leaving 16 bases between them. Germline V gene lookup returns CDR1 LNHDA and CDR2 SQIVND (reference sequence). The CDR3 length is 15 residues. Here the CDR3 reads CASSRTLTSPYEQYF. For the CDR3, the DNA is TGTGCCAGTAGTCGGACACTCACATCGCCCTACGAGCAGTACTTC.

This chain links TRBV9 with TRBJ2-7; weak D call: TRBD1 (6 bases). Germline CDR1 and CDR2: SGDLS and YYNGEE. The CDR3 sequence is 14 residues long. The V and J ends lost 7 bases and 2 bases respectively, with 16 bases between them. The CDR3: CASSSNRAPYEQYF. The CDR3, as DNA: TGTGCCAGCTCTAGTAACAGGGCACCCTACGAGCAGTACTTC.

The genes are TRBV5-1 and TRBJ1-2; D is perhaps TRBD1 (6 bases). V was clipped by 0 bases and J by 8 bases, with 14 bases between them. The CDR3 extends over 14 amino acids. Germline CDR1 is SGHRS and CDR2 is YFSETQ. Here the CDR3 DNA reads TGCGCCAGCAGCTTGGAGGGAGGGGGGAGCGGCTACACCTTC. Protein product: CASSLEGGGSGYTF.

The genes are TRBV28 and TRBJ1-2; 7 positions match TRBD1. CDR1 and CDR2 from the germline V gene are MDHEN and SYDVKM. V gave up 6 bases and J gave up 5 bases; unmatched junction bases: 0. CDR3 length: 11 residues. CDR3 residues: CASRQGYGYTF. CDR3 sequence (DNA): TGTGCCAGCAGACAGGGGTATGGCTACACCTTC.

Only one count was recorded for this clone. The V gene is TRBV5-6, the J gene TRBJ2-7; 10 nucleotides match TRBD2. The CDR3 runs 15 residues. Germline loops: CDR1 SGHDT, CDR2 YYEEEE. V shed 4 bases, J shed 0 bases, and the junction held 4 bases outside the gene matches. The CDR3 spells CASSPGLADSYEQYF. The CDR3 bases are TGTGCCAGCAGCCCCGGACTAGCGGACTCCTACGAGCAGTACTTC.

This chain links TRBV19 with TRBJ2-7, with unresolved D. Trimming shortened V by 3 bases and J by 1 base, and 7 bases separated the two germline ends. CDR3 length: 13 amino acids. Germline loops: CDR1 LNHDA, CDR2 SQIVND (reference sequence). CDR3 DNA sequence: TGTGCCAGTAGTATGGCACGGTCCTACGAGCAGTACTTC. This codes for CASSMARSYEQYF.

The V and J genes are TRBV28 and TRBJ1-4, with D possibly being TRBD1 (6 bases). Trimming pared 2 bases from V and 3 bases from J, leaving 10 bases between. Germline CDR1 reads MDHEN; CDR2 reads SYDVKM. The CDR3 extends over 15 amino acids. CDR3 bases: TGTGCCAGCAGTTTAACAGGGATGTCTAATGAAAAACTGTTTTTT. This gives the protein CASSLTGMSNEKLFF.

The rearrangement links TRBV5-5 to TRBJ1-2, with 11 bases matching TRBD1. The CDR3 sequence is 16 residues long. CDR1 and CDR2 from the germline V gene are SGHKS and YYEKEE (reference sequence). Trimming removed 2 bases from V and 5 bases from J; junction bases left unmatched: 8. The CDR3 loop is CASSLTPGQGAYGYTF. The CDR3 region has the DNA TGTGCCAGCAGCTTAACTCCTGGACAGGGGGCTTATGGCTACACCTTC.

V gene TRBV5-5 combines with J gene TRBJ2-7; TRBD2 agrees at 13 bases. The CDR3 totals 15 residues. V shed 3 bases, J shed 2 bases, and the junction held 2 bases outside the gene matches. Germline-derived CDR1 and CDR2 are SGHKS and YYEKEE (reference sequence). CDR3 amino acids: CASSSGLAGAYEQYF. The CDR3, as DNA: TGTGCCAGCAGCTCAGGACTAGCGGGAGCCTACGAGCAGTACTTC.

J is TRBJ2-7 and V is TRBV15; D might be TRBD2 (6 bases). Germline V gene lookup returns CDR1 LNHNV and CDR2 YYDKDF (reference sequence). Trimming took 8 bases from V and 0 from J, leaving 11 bases between them. CDR3 length: 13 amino acids. This CDR3 is CATRGTSSYEQYF. As DNA, the CDR3 is TGTGCCACCCGCGGGACGAGCTCCTACGAGCAGTACTTC.